The clone carrying this T cell receptor (beta chain) occurred once. These data are taken from a study of T cell responses to AZD1222 COVID-19 vaccine. Some clones are missing from TCRdb's copy, which holds only in-frame ones; the method was immunoSEQ multiplex PCR. Among 150,000 to 200,000 clones listed, roughly nine tenths were seen once. Between the trimmed V and J ends, which lost 4 bases and 6 bases, there was a span of 10 bases. The CDR3 is 14 residues long. Germline V gene sequence: CDR1 ENHRY, CDR2 SYGVKD. The sample here was peripheral blood, taken 28 days after the second AZD1222 dose. The source of this sequence is an adult who received the AZD1222 COVID-19 vaccine. The chain uses TRBV10-3 and TRBJ1-6; D is perhaps TRBD1 (6 bases). CDR3 sequence (DNA): TGTGCCATCAGTGGGACAGAGGGTAATTCACCCCTCCACTTT. As protein: CAISGTEGNSPLHF.